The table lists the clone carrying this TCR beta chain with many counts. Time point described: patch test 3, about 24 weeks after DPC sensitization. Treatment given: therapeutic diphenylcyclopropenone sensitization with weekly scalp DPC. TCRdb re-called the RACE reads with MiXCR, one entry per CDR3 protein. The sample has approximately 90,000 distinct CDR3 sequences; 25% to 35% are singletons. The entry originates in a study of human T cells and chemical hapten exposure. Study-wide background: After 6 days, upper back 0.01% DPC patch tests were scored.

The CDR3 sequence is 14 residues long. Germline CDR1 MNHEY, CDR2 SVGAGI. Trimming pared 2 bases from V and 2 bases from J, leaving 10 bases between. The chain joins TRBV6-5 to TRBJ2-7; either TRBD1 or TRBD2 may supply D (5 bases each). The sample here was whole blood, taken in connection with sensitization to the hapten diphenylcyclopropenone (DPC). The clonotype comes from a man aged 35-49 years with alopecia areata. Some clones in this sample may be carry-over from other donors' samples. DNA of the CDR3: TGTGCCAGCAGTTACGGGTGGGGGACCTACGAGCAGTACTTC. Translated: CASSYGWGTYEQYF.